This T cell receptor (beta chain) was recorded in a study of T cell repertoires in cytomegalovirus infection. TCRdb redid the calling of the reads with MiXCR, one entry per CDR3 protein. This sample yields around 130,000 distinct CDR3 sequences, of which roughly 9% are seen a single time; 10% belongs to the top ten. The germline CDR1 and CDR2 sequences are SQVTM and ANQGSEA. The CDR3 contains 14 residues. The V gene lost 6 bases and the J gene lost 3 bases, with 15 bases spanning the gap. Sample: PBMCs. V and J are TRBV29-1 and TRBJ2-1, with a weak D call TRBD1 (6 bases). The TCR was taken from a human donor in good health (CMV status not recorded). Some clones in this sample may be carry-over from other donors' samples. The CDR3 sequence: CSVGQMGVYNEQFF. CDR3 nucleotide sequence: TGCAGCGTCGGACAGATGGGGGTCTACAATGAGCAGTTCTTC.